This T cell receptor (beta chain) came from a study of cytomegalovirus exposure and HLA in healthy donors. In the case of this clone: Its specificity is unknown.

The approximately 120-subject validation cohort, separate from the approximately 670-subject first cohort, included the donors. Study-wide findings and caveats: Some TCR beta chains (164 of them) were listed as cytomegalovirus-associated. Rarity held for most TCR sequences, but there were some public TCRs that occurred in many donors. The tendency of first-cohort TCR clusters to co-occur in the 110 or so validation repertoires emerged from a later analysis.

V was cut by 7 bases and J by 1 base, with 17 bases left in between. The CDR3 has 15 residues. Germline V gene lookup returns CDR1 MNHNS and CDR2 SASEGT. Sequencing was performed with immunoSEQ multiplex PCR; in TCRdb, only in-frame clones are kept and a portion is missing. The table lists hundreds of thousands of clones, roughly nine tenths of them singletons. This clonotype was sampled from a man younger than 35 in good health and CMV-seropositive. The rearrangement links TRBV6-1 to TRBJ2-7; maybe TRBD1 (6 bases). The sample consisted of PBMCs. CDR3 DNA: TGTGCCAGCACAGAGGGGACACTCGCTTCCTACGAGCAGTACTTC. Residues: CASTEGTLASYEQYF.